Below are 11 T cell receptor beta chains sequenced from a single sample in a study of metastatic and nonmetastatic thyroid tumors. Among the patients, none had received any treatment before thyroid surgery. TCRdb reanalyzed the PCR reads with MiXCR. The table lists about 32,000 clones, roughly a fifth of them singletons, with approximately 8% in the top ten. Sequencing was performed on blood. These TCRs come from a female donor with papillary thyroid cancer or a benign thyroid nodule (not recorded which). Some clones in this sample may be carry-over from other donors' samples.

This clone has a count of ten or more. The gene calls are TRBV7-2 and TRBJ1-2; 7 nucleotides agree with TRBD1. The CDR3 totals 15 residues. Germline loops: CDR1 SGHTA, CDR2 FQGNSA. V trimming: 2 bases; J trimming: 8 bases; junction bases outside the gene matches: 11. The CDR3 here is CASSLITGVASGYTF. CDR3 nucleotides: TGTGCCAGCAGCTTAATTACAGGGGTAGCTAGCGGCTACACCTTC. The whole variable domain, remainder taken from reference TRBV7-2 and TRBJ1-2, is GAGVSQSPSNKVTEKGKDVELRCDPISGHTALYWYRQSLGQGLEFLIYFQGNSAPDKSGLPSDRFSAERTGGSVSTLTIQRTQQEDSAVYLCASSLITGVASGYTFGSGTRLTVV.

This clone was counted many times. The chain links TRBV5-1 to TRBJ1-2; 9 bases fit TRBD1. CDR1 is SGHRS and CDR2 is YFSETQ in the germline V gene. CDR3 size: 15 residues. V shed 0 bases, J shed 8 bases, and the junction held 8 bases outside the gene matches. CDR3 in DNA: TGCGCCAGCAGCTTGGAGGGACAGGGCTCTAGGGGCTACACCTTC. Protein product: CASSLEGQGSRGYTF.

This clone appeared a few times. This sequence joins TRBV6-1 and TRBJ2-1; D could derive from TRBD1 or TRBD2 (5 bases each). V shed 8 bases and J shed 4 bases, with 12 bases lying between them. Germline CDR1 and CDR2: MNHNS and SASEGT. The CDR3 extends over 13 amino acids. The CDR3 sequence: CASSREGYNEQFF. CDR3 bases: TGTGCCAGCTCGCGCGAGGGGTACAATGAGCAGTTCTTC.

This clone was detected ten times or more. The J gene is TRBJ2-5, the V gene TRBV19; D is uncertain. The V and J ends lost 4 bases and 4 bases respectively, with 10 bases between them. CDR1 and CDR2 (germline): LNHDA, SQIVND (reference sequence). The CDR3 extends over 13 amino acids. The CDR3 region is CASSRAERETQYF. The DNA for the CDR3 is TGTGCCAGTAGTAGGGCGGAGAGAGAGACCCAGTACTTC. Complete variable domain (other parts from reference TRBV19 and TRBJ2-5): DGGITQSPKYLFRKEGQNVTLSCEQNLNHDAMYWYRQDPGQGLRLIYYSQIVNDFQKGDIAEGYSVSREKKESFPLTVTSAQKNPTAFYLCASSRAERETQYFGPGTRLLVL.

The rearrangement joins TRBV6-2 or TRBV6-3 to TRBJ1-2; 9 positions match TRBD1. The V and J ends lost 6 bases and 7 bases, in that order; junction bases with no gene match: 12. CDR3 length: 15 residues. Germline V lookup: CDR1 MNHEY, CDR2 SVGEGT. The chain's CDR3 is CASSGSGGQGPGYTF. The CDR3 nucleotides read TGTGCCAGCAGCGGTTCCGGGGGACAGGGTCCTGGCTACACCTTC.

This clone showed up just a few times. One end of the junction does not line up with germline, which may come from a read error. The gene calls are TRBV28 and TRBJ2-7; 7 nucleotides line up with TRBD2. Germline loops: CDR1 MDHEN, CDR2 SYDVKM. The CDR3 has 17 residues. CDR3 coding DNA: TGTGCCAGCAGACCCCCGACTAACATCGGGAGGTCTTTTGTGCAGTGCTTC. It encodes CASRPPTNIGRSFVQCF.

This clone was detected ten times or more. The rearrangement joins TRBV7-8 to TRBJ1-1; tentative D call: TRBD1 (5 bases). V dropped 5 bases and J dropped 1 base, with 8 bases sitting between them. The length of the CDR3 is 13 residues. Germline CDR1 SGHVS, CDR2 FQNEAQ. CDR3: CASSRGSNTEAFF. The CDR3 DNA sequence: TGTGCCAGCAGCAGGGGATCGAACACTGAAGCTTTCTTT.

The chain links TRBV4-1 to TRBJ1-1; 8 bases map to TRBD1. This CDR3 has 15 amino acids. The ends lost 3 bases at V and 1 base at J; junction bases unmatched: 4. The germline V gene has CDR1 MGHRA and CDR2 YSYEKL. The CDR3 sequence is CASSHLGTGNTEAFF. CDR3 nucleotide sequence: TGCGCCAGCAGCCACCTCGGGACAGGGAACACTGAAGCTTTCTTT.

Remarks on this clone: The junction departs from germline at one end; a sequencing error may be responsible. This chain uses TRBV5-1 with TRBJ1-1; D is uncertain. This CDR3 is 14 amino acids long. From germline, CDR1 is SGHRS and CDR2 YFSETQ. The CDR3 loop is CASSLGEAHTEALF. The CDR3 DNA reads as TGCGCCAGCAGCTTGGGGGAGGCACACACTGAAGCTCTCTTT. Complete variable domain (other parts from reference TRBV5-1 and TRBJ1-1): KAGVTQTPRYLIKTRGQQVTLSCSPISGHRSVSWYQQTPGQGLQFLFEYFSETQRNKGNFPGRFSGRQFSNSRSEMNVSTLELGDSALYLCASSLGEAHTEALFGQGTRLTVV.

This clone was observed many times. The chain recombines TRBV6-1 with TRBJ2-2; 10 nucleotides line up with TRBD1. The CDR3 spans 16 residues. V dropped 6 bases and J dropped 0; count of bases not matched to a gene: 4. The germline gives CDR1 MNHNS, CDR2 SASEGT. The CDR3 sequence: CASSQGQGTNTGELFF. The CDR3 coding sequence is TGTGCCAGCAGCCAGGGACAGGGGACGAACACCGGGGAGCTGTTTTTT.

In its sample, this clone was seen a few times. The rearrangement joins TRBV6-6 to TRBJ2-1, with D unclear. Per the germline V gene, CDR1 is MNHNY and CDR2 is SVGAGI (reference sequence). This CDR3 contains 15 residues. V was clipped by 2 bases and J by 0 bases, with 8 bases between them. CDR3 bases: TGTGCCAGCAGTTACGGCCCTGACTCCTACAATGAGCAGTTCTTC. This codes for CASSYGPDSYNEQFF.